The clone carrying this TCR beta chain was detected a few times. What it binds is unknown. This sample is part of a study of cytomegalovirus exposure and HLA in healthy donors. With 60 Vbeta and 13 Jbeta primers, the PCR was carried out. TCRdb keeps only in-frame clones here, not all; method: immunoSEQ multiplex PCR. Found here are 160,000 or so clones, around 80% of them singletons; the top ten hold about 1.5%. Study-level points and caveats: 87-base-pair reads could not separate some V segments, including TRBV6-2 and TRBV6-3.

Between the trimmed V and J ends, which lost 4 bases and 6 bases, there was a span of 9 bases. Germline V gene sequence: CDR1 SQVTM, CDR2 ANQGSEA. The CDR3 sequence is 12 residues long. This sequence joins TRBV29-1 and TRBJ1-4, with D perhaps TRBD1 (5 bases). Sequencing input: PBMCs. This clonotype was obtained from a male donor in good health and CMV-seronegative. CDR3 DNA sequence: TGCAGCGTTGGGGGGGAAGATGAAAAACTGTTTTTT. This gives the protein CSVGGEDEKLFF.